This T cell receptor (beta chain) originates from a study of blood T cells in healthy people across ages. The study recruited healthy Caucasian donors from Russia who were aged roughly 6 to 95. Study-wide results and caveats: In long-lived donors, naive CD4+ cell counts and diversity exceeded those of aged donors. CMV status of donors was unknown, possibly confounding expanded clonotype changes.

A few counts support this clonotype. Antigen specificity is unknown. Together with a sample-barcoded 5' primer, a J-beta primer mix was included in a second PCR lasting about 6 to 11 cycles. MiXCR, applied by TCRdb to the 5' RACE reads, yields one record per CDR3 protein. The table has some 920,000 distinct CDR3 sequences, roughly 50% seen once; the top ten hold 20% to 25%. CDR1 DFQATT and CDR2 SNEGSKA come from the germline V gene (reference sequence). The V segment lost 1 base and the J segment 1 base; nucleotides outside the gene matches: 4. This CDR3 has 14 residues. The chain couples TRBV20-1 to TRBJ2-7; 7 nucleotides agree with TRBD2. The sample consisted of blood. The TCR originated in a woman in her sixties in good health. CDR3 loop: CSARGQRDSYEQYF. The CDR3 nucleotides read TGCAGTGCTAGAGGACAGCGGGATTCCTACGAGCAGTACTTC.